The T cell receptor beta chain under discussion was sequenced for a study of cytomegalovirus exposure and HLA in healthy donors. The PCR employed 60 Vbeta primers together with 13 Jbeta primers. Repertoires were generated with immunoSEQ multiplex PCR, while TCRdb's copy carries only in-frame clones and drops some. This sample yields roughly 50,000 clones, of which 82% are seen a single time; approximately 3% belongs to the top ten. Unmatched junction bases numbered 7, after V lost 1 base and J lost 4 bases. The germline V gene has CDR1 SGHNT and CDR2 YYREEE (reference sequence). The CDR3 sequence is 15 residues long.

This sequence was found in a woman under 30 in good health and CMV-seronegative. Sequences were obtained from PBMCs. The chain carries TRBV5-4 and TRBJ1-1, with 7 bases that match TRBD1. In nucleotides, the CDR3 is TGTGCCAGCAGCTTGAACAGGGGAGTTTTCACTGAAGCTTTCTTT. The encoded protein is CASSLNRGVFTEAFF.